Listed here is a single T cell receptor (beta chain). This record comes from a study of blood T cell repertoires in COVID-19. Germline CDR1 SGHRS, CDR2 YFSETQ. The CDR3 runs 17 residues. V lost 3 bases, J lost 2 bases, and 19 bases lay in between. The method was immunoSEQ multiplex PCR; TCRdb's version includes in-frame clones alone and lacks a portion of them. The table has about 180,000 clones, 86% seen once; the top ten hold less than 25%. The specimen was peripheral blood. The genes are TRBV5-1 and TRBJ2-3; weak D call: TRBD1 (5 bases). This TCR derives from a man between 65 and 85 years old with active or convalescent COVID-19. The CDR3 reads CASSSSGLGSVTDTQYF. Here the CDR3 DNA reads TGCGCCAGCAGCTCCTCAGGGTTGGGATCGGTCACAGATACGCAGTATTTT.